A selection of T cell receptor beta chains follows, all from one sample in a study of Ad26.COV2.S vaccination and SARS-CoV-2 variants. Assay: immunoSEQ multiplex PCR; the TCRdb copy retains only in-frame clones and omits some. The table includes about 680,000 clones, around 89% detected once. The sequences come from peripheral blood, collected in a trial of Ad26.COV2.S vaccine versus placebo. The receptor source for this set is a person between 18 and 65 years old who received the Ad26.COV2.S COVID-19 vaccine or a placebo. Each CDR3 is given with its conserved first and last residue. Each record gives: clone size, CDR3 length, J gene, D gene, V gene, CDR3 protein, CDR3 DNA. A D gene is named only where the DNA matches it firmly. Clone size is not always given. Where it is, it says once, few, many or a class for expanded clones.

once 13 TRBJ2-7 . TRBV20-1 CSASDWRSYEQYF TGCAGTGCTAGTGACTGGAGGTCCTACGAGCAGTACTTC
. 12 TRBJ2-7 . TRBV2 CASSIGPYEQYF TGTGCCAGCAGCATCGGTCCCTACGAGCAGTACTTC
. 13 TRBJ2-3 . TRBV10-3 CAISEPGSDTQYF TGTGCCATCAGTGAGCCCGGGTCCGATACGCAGTATTTT
. 15 TRBJ1-1 . TRBV11-2 CASSLLGSSGTEAFF TGTGCCAGCAGCTTACTTGGGAGTTCGGGCACTGAAGCTTTCTTT
once 16 TRBJ2-6 TRBD1 TRBV19 CASSKTGSSGANVLTF TGTGCCAGTAGTAAGACAGGGTCTTCAGGGGCCAACGTCCTGACTTTC
. 15 TRBJ2-1 TRBD1 TRBV7-3 CASSLADRGGNEQFF TGTGCCAGCAGCTTGGCGGACAGGGGAGGCAATGAGCAGTTCTTC
few 15 TRBJ1-1 . TRBV7-3 CASSLTYRENTEAFF TGTGCCAGCAGCTTAACGTACAGGGAAAACACTGAAGCTTTCTTT
. 13 TRBJ1-5 . TRBV19 CASEDRKGQPQHF TGTGCCAGTGAAGACAGAAAGGGTCAGCCCCAGCATTTT
. 15 TRBJ1-3 TRBD1 TRBV19 CASSLTGEAGNTIYF TGTGCCAGTAGTTTAACAGGGGAAGCTGGAAACACCATATATTTT
. 14 TRBJ1-5 . TRBV5-6 CASSSGEGGQPQHF TGTGCCAGCAGCTCCGGGGAGGGAGGACAGCCCCAGCATTTT
. 15 TRBJ2-7 . TRBV19 CASSTRVSAAYEQYF TGTGCCAGTAGTACTCGAGTTTCCGCTGCCTACGAGCAGTACTTC
. 16 TRBJ2-7 TRBD2 TRBV5-1 CASSLASSGLSYEQYF TGCGCCAGCAGCTTGGCCTCTAGCGGGCTCTCCTACGAGCAGTACTTC
few 12 TRBJ2-5 . TRBV6-6 CASTARGQTQYF TGTGCCAGCACAGCGAGAGGTCAGACCCAGTACTTC
once 14 TRBJ1-6 . TRBV7-9 CASSAGALLSPLHF TGTGCCAGCTCCGCTGGGGCTCTGCTCTCACCCCTCCACTTT
. 16 TRBJ2-3 TRBD2 TRBV19 CASSTPSGTSTDTQYF TGTGCCAGTAGTACCCCCAGCGGGACTAGCACAGATACGCAGTATTTT
. 12 TRBJ2-2 . TRBV18 CASSTFSGELFF TGTGCCAGCTCAACCTTTTCCGGGGAGCTGTTTTTT
. 16 TRBJ2-3 TRBD2 TRBV30 CAWSVRLAASTDTQYF TGTGCCTGGAGTGTACGTCTAGCGGCGAGCACAGATACGCAGTATTTT
. 14 TRBJ2-7 TRBD1 TRBV6-5 CASSYDREPYEQYF TGTGCCAGCAGCTATGACAGGGAACCCTACGAGCAGTACTTC
. 15 TRBJ1-1 . TRBV14 CASSQRDKGNTEAFF TGTGCCAGCAGCCAACGGGACAAGGGAAACACTGAAGCTTTCTTT
. 14 TRBJ1-5 . TRBV5-1 CASRPEGGNQPQHF TGCGCCAGCAGACCTGAAGGGGGCAATCAGCCCCAGCATTTT
once 15 TRBJ1-4 . TRBV5-6 CASRLRLPTNEKLFF TGTGCCAGCAGGCTAAGGCTGCCGACTAATGAAAAACTGTTTTTT
. 15 TRBJ2-7 . TRBV7-2 CASSLASTGSYEQYF TGTGCCAGCAGCTTAGCGAGCACGGGCTCCTACGAGCAGTACTTC
. 15 TRBJ2-2 . TRBV7-2 CASSPYLANTGELFF TGTGCCAGCAGCCCATATCTAGCGAACACCGGGGAGCTGTTTTTT
. 13 TRBJ2-5 . TRBV5-1 CASSQQGSETQYF TGCGCCAGCAGCCAACAGGGTAGCGAGACCCAGTACTTC
. 17 TRBJ2-6 . TRBV5-5 CASSLAREISGANVLTF TGTGCCAGCAGCTTGGCCAGGGAGATCTCTGGGGCCAACGTCCTGACTTTC
. 14 TRBJ2-3 . TRBV19 CACRGNSFTDTQYF TGTGCCTGCAGGGGTAATAGCTTCACAGATACGCAGTATTTT
. 14 TRBJ2-1 TRBD2 TRBV19 CASRSLAGGPEQFF TGTGCCAGTAGGTCGCTAGCGGGAGGGCCCGAGCAGTTCTTC
once 14 TRBJ1-5 . TRBV20-1 CSASESGSHQPQHF TGCAGTGCTAGTGAGTCAGGGTCACATCAGCCCCAGCATTTT
. 14 TRBJ1-5 . TRBV7-2 CASSYDRSQQPQHF TGTGCCAGCAGCTATGACAGGTCACAGCAGCCCCAGCATTTT
. 15 TRBJ2-5 . TRBV6-2/TRBV6-3 CASSYSRKAQETQYF TGTGCCAGCAGTTACTCGAGGAAAGCCCAAGAGACCCAGTACTTC
. 15 TRBJ1-3 . TRBV5-1 CASSLGQYPGNTIYF TGCGCCAGCAGCTTGGGACAGTACCCTGGAAACACCATATATTTT
. 15 TRBJ2-3 . TRBV3-1/TRBV3-2 CASSQARGGTDTQYF TGTGCCAGCAGCCAGGCTCGAGGGGGGACAGATACGCAGTATTTT
once 18 TRBJ2-3 TRBD2 TRBV4-2 CASSQDRPSGGPTDTQYF TGTGCCAGCAGCCAAGATCGGCCTAGCGGGGGCCCCACAGATACGCAGTATTTT
. 15 TRBJ2-2 . TRBV9 CASSVEGVEAGELFF TGTGCCAGCAGCGTAGAAGGGGTCGAGGCCGGGGAGCTGTTTTTT
. 16 TRBJ2-1 TRBD2 TRBV30 CAWSPSGGRTYNEQFF TGTGCCTGGAGTCCGAGCGGGGGAAGGACCTACAATGAGCAGTTCTTC
. 14 TRBJ2-7 . TRBV6-5 CASSWGAGSYEQYF TGTGCCAGCAGTTGGGGGGCAGGGTCCTACGAGCAGTACTTC
. 10 TRBJ1-1 . TRBV18 CASSQSEAFF TGTGCCAGCTCACAATCTGAAGCTTTCTTT
. 13 TRBJ1-3 . TRBV2 CASSLGSGNTIYF TGTGCCAGCAGTTTGGGTTCTGGAAACACCATATATTTT
once 12 TRBJ2-7 . TRBV6-5 CASSYRGNEQYF TGTGCCAGCAGTTACAGGGGCAACGAGCAGTACTTC
. 15 TRBJ1-2 TRBD1 TRBV18 CASSPGTGGDYGYTF TGTGCCAGCTCCCCCGGGACAGGGGGAGACTATGGCTACACCTTC
. 14 TRBJ1-1 . TRBV18 CASSLDVANTEAFF TGTGCCAGCTCGCTAGACGTGGCGAACACTGAAGCTTTCTTT
once 13 TRBJ1-2 . TRBV25-1 CASSEFGQYGYTF TGTGCCAGCAGTGAATTTGGACAGTATGGCTACACCTTC
. 14 TRBJ2-7 TRBD1 TRBV18 CASSPGQEAYEQYF TGTGCCAGCTCACCGGGACAGGAGGCGTACGAGCAGTACTTC
once 15 TRBJ2-5 . TRBV7-9 CASSHRDAWQETQYF TGTGCCAGCAGCCACAGGGACGCTTGGCAAGAGACCCAGTACTTC
. 15 TRBJ2-7 TRBD1 TRBV3-1/TRBV3-2 CASSLRGPQPYEQYF TGTGCCAGCAGCCTGAGGGGGCCCCAACCTTACGAGCAGTACTTC
. 18 TRBJ2-2 TRBD2 TRBV6-2/TRBV6-3 CASSTFGSGGLNTGELFF TGTGCCAGCAGTACCTTTGGGAGCGGGGGCCTGAACACCGGGGAGCTGTTTTTT
. 13 TRBJ1-5 . TRBV12-3/TRBV12-4 CASSLAGGRPQHF TGTGCCAGCAGTTTAGCTGGGGGCCGGCCCCAGCATTTT
. 16 TRBJ1-5 . TRBV6-6 CASSYSSGESNQPQHF TGTGCCAGCAGTTACTCTTCAGGGGAGAGCAATCAGCCCCAGCATTTT
. 16 TRBJ1-3 . TRBV15 CATSPRLGGSGNTIYF TGTGCCACCAGCCCCCGGCTCGGCGGATCTGGAAACACCATATATTTT
. 13 TRBJ2-1 . TRBV30 CAWNWDNDNEQFF TGTGCCTGGAACTGGGACAACGACAATGAGCAGTTCTTC
. 14 TRBJ2-1 . TRBV5-1 CASSSWTDYNEQFF TGCGCCAGCAGCTCCTGGACAGACTACAATGAGCAGTTCTTC
. 17 TRBJ1-1 TRBD1 TRBV5-4 CASSLGGQGAGNTEAFF TGTGCCAGCAGCTTGGGGGGACAGGGGGCAGGAAACACTGAAGCTTTCTTT
. 12 TRBJ2-3 . TRBV5-4 CASSPNTDTQYF TGTGCCAGCAGCCCGAACACAGATACGCAGTATTTT
. 13 TRBJ1-4 . TRBV5-6 CASSLVGTEKLFF TGTGCCAGCAGCTTGGTAGGGACTGAAAAACTGTTTTTT